A selection of T cell receptor beta chains follows, all from one sample in a study of blood T cell repertoires in COVID-19. Measured with immunoSEQ multiplex PCR; TCRdb has only the in-frame clones, and not every one. This table holds about 93,000 clones, 75% to 90% found once. Sequenced sample: peripheral blood. These receptor sequences come from a man in his 60s with COVID-19, enrolled during active disease. Both conserved end residues are trimmed from each CDR3. Fields, in order: V gene, CDR3 protein.

v_gene: TRBV5-1
CDR3aa: ASSIGTSGIGEQF

v_gene: TRBV7-6
CDR3aa: ASITCGQGKIDEQF

v_gene: TRBV11-3
CDR3aa: ASSLGSRLADDQETQY

v_gene: TRBV18
CDR3aa: ASGFGGGRGGYT

v_gene: TRBV30
CDR3aa: AWRLQGNTGELF

v_gene: TRBV5-1
CDR3aa: ASSAGTENTEAF

v_gene: TRBV19
CDR3aa: ASSIGSGPYVEF

v_gene: TRBV4-1
CDR3aa: ASSQDFRAGGNPEQY

v_gene: TRBV5-4
CDR3aa: ASSQQGQPQH

v_gene: TRBV6-5
CDR3aa: ASSGQGLGYT

v_gene: TRBV24-1
CDR3aa: ATSDPSLGALETQY

v_gene: TRBV4-1
CDR3aa: ASSRSGTPTTTGYT

v_gene: TRBV12-3/TRBV12-4
CDR3aa: ASRTINYGYT

v_gene: TRBV6-6
CDR3aa: ASRPTGTYNEQF

v_gene: TRBV6-4
CDR3aa: ASSGTGTLSYNEQF

v_gene: TRBV2
CDR3aa: ASLKSYGYT

v_gene: TRBV7-6
CDR3aa: ASSSRTSGNTGELF

v_gene: TRBV21-1
CDR3aa: ASLEREGSYNEQF

v_gene: TRBV19
CDR3aa: ASDTGSYNSPLH

v_gene: TRBV21-1
CDR3aa: ASNHRRSGSYEQY

v_gene: TRBV10-1
CDR3aa: ASSEGLAGANEQF

v_gene: TRBV5-4
CDR3aa: ASSPISGSLYEQH

v_gene: TRBV5-8
CDR3aa: ASSSWTGGIRNTEAF

v_gene: TRBV19
CDR3aa: ASRGTGLDQPQH

v_gene: TRBV20-1
CDR3aa: SASEGTGFDNQPQH

v_gene: TRBV20-1
CDR3aa: SAREAGSAF

v_gene: TRBV28
CDR3aa: ASRPALTGDDYGYT

v_gene: TRBV19
CDR3aa: ASSISGRPAYNEQF

v_gene: TRBV6-5
CDR3aa: ASTRYETYEQY

v_gene: TRBV19
CDR3aa: ASSIRAPGNEKLF

v_gene: TRBV6-5
CDR3aa: ASALSSGNTIY

v_gene: TRBV5-1
CDR3aa: ASSSGTGANVLT

v_gene: TRBV10-2
CDR3aa: ASSASVEGYEQY

v_gene: TRBV12-3/TRBV12-4
CDR3aa: ASCSGTHNEQF

v_gene: TRBV25-1
CDR3aa: ASSDPGTARNTIY

v_gene: TRBV6-6
CDR3aa: ASSSVRLAGVGEQY

v_gene: TRBV11-3
CDR3aa: ASSLRTGSYEQY

v_gene: TRBV19
CDR3aa: ASSGGLLNEKLF

v_gene: TRBV18
CDR3aa: ASSQGQVPNEKLF

v_gene: TRBV10-2
CDR3aa: ASSGSGTSVLDEQF

v_gene: TRBV2
CDR3aa: ASSGQGESEKLF

v_gene: TRBV7-6
CDR3aa: ASSPGGGGPSYNEQF

v_gene: TRBV9
CDR3aa: ASSVELATSTDTQY

v_gene: TRBV7-9
CDR3aa: ASSLAREQGSGNTIY

v_gene: TRBV7-3
CDR3aa: ASSPRGAVDGANVLT

v_gene: TRBV7-9
CDR3aa: ASSFGGDQPQH